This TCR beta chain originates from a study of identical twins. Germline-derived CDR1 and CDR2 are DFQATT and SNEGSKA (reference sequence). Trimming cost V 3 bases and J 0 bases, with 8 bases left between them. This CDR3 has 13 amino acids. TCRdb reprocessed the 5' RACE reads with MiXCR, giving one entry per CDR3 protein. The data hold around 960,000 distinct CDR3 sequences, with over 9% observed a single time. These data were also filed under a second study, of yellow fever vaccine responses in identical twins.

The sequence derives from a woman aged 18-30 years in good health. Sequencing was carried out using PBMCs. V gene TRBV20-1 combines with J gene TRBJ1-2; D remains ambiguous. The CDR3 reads CSASKDANYGYTF. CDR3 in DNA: TGCAGTGCTAGTAAGGACGCTAACTATGGCTACACCTTC.